This TCR beta chain appears in the sequencing data of a study of cytomegalovirus exposure and HLA in healthy donors. Looking at the study overall: Some 85 million unique TCRs, all from HLA-typed donors, were included in an early release of the data. Overall study findings and caveats: Within an earlier analysis, most TCR beta V segments proved productive either about 87% or about 30% of the time.

The CDR3 is made up of 14 amino acids. Trimming cost V 4 bases and J 0 bases, with 9 bases left between them. In germline, CDR1 is MNHEY, CDR2 SMNVEV (reference sequence). Use of 60 Vbeta and 13 Jbeta primers characterized the PCR. This table comes from immunoSEQ multiplex PCR, and its TCRdb copy is limited to in-frame clones, with some not included. Of some 110,000 clones listed, approximately 81% are singletons. This clone has just a few counts. Its specificity is not known. Input material: PBMCs. This sequence originates from a woman aged 18 to 35 in good health and CMV-seropositive. J is TRBJ1-1 and V is TRBV27; TRBD1 might be the D (5 bases). CDR3 loop: CASSSQALNTEAFF. CDR3 sequence (DNA): TGTGCCAGCAGTTCACAGGCTCTGAACACTGAAGCTTTCTTT.